This T cell receptor beta chain was observed in a study of CD8+ T cells in alopecia areata. Study as a whole: The protocol delivered tofacitinib for 6 to 18 months, then withdrew it for 6 months.

The authors extracted RNA and reverse transcribed it into cDNA as the sequencing template. Profiling relied on immunoSEQ multiplex PCR, and the TCRdb table lists in-frame clones only, not all of them. The sample includes 180,000 or so clones, 40% to 65% seen only once; the top ten take about a tenth. The V and J ends lost 0 bases and 2 bases respectively, with 14 bases between them. The CDR3 has 17 amino acids. Germline CDR1 reads SGHRS; CDR2 reads YFSETQ. Study outcomes and limitations: In patients, TCRs were shared less clearly than in mice, and HLA may possibly be involved.

Treatment defined: oral pan-JAK inhibitor, 5-10 mg twice daily. This clone turned up a few times. Its antigen is unknown. This chain joins TRBV5-1 and TRBJ1-4; no clear D. Source: CD8+ T cells sorted from blood, taken at week 24, from a patient treated with tofacitinib. The source of this sequence is a human donor with alopecia areata. The CDR3 coding sequence is TGCGCCAGCAGCTTGGAACAGCCCGGCAGGACTAATGAAAAACTGTTTTTT. This translates into CASSLEQPGRTNEKLFF. Supplemented by reference TRBV5-1 and TRBJ1-4, the full variable domain reads KAGVTQTPRYLIKTRGQQVTLSCSPISGHRSVSWYQQTPGQGLQFLFEYFSETQRNKGNFPGRFSGRQFSNSRSEMNVSTLELGDSALYLCASSLEQPGRTNEKLFFGSGTQLSVL.